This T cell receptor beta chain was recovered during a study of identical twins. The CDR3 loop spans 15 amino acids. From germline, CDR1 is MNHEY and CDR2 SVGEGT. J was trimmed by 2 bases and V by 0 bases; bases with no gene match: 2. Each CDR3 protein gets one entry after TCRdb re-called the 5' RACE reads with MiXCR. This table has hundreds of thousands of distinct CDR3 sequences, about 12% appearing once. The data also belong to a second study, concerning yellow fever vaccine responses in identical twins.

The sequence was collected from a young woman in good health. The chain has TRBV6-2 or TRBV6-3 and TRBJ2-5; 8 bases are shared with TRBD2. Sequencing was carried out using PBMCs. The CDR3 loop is CASSYSSSGQETQYF. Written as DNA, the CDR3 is TGTGCCAGCAGTTACTCCTCTAGCGGGCAAGAGACCCAGTACTTC.